These T cell receptor beta chains were read from a single sample in a study of CD8+ T cells in alopecia areata. Assay: immunoSEQ multiplex PCR; the TCRdb copy retains only in-frame clones and omits some. Altogether 150,000 to 190,000 clones are present, around 50% being singletons, with the ten largest covering just under 20%. This specimen consisted of CD8+ T cells sorted from blood, obtained at week 0. Receptors originate from a human donor with alopecia areata. CDR3s include the opening cysteine and the closing phenylalanine or tryptophan. The order of the fields is V gene, CDR3 length, J gene, CDR3 protein.

>TRBV30|14|TRBJ1-1
CAWNVARVNTEAFF
>TRBV10-3|14|TRBJ2-7
CASGEGTEAYEQYF
>TRBV29-1|12|TRBJ2-1
CSVDVIGYEQFF
>TRBV23-1|14|TRBJ2-7
CASSQSDRVLEQYF
>TRBV5-1|13|TRBJ2-5
CASIEAGEETQYF
>TRBV29-1|12|TRBJ1-2
CSAVQGAYGYTF
>TRBV29-1|12|TRBJ2-1
CSVLAGGNEQFF
>TRBV29-1|15|TRBJ2-7
CSVLGVTSAPYEQYF
>TRBV11-2|12|TRBJ1-2
CASSSGLYGYTF
>TRBV9|15|TRBJ1-1
CASSVGTGGNTEAFF
>TRBV29-1|13|TRBJ2-3
CSALKGRGDTQYF
>TRBV9|13|TRBJ1-2
CASSPRVGYGYTF
>TRBV19|15|TRBJ2-3
CASSIRTDPTDTQYF
>TRBV30|12|TRBJ2-7
CAWNTGSHEQYF
>TRBV7-2|16|TRBJ2-4
CASSPRGGGYPNIQYF
>TRBV5-6|15|TRBJ1-2
CASSLNGRTTDGYTF
>TRBV27|14|TRBJ2-3
CASSLSDSTHTQYF
>TRBV7-8|14|TRBJ2-7
CASSSPGQGYEQYF
>TRBV7-2|14|TRBJ2-6
CASSLVSEDNVLTF
>TRBV7-5|14|TRBJ2-5
CARSPRDRGKSQYF
>TRBV30|11|TRBJ2-1
CAWTGGHEQFF
>TRBV2|15|TRBJ2-7
CASSEGGIINYEQYF
>TRBV5-1|12|TRBJ2-2
CASSLVAGELFF